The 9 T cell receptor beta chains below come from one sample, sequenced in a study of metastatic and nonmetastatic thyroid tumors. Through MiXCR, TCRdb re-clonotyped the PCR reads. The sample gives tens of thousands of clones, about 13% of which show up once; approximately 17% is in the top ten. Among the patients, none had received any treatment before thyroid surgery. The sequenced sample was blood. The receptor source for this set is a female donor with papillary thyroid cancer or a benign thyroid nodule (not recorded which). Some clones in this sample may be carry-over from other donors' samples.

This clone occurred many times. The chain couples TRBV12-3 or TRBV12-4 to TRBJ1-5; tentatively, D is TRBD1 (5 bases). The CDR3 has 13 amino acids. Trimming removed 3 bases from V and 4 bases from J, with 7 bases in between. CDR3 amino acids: CASSLTANQPQHF. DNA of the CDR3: TGTGCCAGCAGTTTGACAGCAAATCAGCCCCAGCATTTT.

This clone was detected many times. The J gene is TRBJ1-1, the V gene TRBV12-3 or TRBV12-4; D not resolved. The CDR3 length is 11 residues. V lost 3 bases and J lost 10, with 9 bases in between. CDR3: CASSLGSRAFF. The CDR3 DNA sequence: TGTGCCAGCAGTTTGGGGAGCAGAGCTTTCTTT.

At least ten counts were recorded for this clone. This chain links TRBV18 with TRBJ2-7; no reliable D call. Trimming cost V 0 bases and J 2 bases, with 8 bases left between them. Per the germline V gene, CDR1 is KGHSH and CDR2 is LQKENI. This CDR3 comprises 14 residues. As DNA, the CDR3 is TGTGCCAGCTCACCACCAAGCCAAGCCTACGAGCAGTACTTC. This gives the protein CASSPPSQAYEQYF.

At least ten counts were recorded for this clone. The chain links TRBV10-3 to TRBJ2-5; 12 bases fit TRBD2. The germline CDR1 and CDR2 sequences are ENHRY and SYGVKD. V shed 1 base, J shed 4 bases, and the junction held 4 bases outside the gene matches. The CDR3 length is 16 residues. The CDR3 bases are TGTGCCATCAGTGAGTTTACTAGCGGGAGGTCAGAGACCCAGTACTTC. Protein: CAISEFTSGRSETQYF.

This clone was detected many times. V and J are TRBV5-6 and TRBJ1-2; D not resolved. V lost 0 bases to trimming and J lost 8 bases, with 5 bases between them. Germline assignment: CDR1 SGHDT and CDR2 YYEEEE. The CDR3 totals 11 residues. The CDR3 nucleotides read TGTGCCAGCAGCTTGGTTACAGGCTACACCTTC. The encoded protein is CASSLVTGYTF.

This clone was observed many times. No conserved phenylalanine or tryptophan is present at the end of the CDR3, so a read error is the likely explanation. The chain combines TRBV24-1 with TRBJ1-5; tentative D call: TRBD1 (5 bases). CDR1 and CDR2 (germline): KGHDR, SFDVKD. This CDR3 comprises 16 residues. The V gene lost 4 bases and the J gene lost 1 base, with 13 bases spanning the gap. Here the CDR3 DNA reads TGTGCCACCAGTGACTCCAGGGTCGGGAGCAATCAGCCCCAGCATGTT. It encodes CATSDSRVGSNQPQHV.

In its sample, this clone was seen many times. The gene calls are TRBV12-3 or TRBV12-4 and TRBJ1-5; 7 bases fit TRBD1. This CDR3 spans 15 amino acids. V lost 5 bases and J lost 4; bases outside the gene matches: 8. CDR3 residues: CASSPDGQENQPQHF. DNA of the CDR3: TGTGCCAGCAGTCCGGACGGACAGGAAAATCAGCCCCAGCATTTT.

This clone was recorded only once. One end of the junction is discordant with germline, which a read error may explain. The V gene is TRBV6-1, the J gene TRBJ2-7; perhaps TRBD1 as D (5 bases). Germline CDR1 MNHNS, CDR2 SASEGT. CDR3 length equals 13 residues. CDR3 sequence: CASSKRERGEQYF. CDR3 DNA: TGCGCCAGCAGTAAAAGGGAAAGGGGCGAGCAGTACTTC.

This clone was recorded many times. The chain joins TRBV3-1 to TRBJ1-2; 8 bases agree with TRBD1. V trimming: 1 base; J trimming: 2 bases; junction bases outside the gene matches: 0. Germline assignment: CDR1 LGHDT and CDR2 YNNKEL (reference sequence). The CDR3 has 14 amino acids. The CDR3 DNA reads TGTGCCAGCAGCCAAGGGGACAGGAACTATGGCTACACCTTC. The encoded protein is CASSQGDRNYGYTF.